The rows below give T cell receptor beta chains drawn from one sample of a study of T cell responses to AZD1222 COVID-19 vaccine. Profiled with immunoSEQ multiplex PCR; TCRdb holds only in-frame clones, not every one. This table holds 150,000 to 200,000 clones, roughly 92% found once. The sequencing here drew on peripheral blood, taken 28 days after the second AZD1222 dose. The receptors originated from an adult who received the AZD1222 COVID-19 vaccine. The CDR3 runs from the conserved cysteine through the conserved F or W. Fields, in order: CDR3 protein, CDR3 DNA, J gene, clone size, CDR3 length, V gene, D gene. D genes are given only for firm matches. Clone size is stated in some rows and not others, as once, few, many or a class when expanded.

CASSQASPNTQYF,TGTGCCAGCAGCCAGGCTAGTCCTAATACGCAGTATTTT,TRBJ2-3,NA,13,TRBV3-1/TRBV3-2,NA
CASSPNPGTGGSGYTF,TGTGCCAGCAGTCCCAACCCTGGGACAGGGGGCTCTGGCTACACCTTC,TRBJ1-2,NA,16,TRBV27,TRBD1
CASSLGQGDGYTF,TGTGCCAGCAGCTTAGGGCAGGGGGATGGCTACACCTTC,TRBJ1-2,NA,13,TRBV7-9,TRBD1
CASTNADSTNTGELFF,TGCGCCAGCACCAATGCCGACAGCACGAACACCGGGGAGCTGTTTTTT,TRBJ2-2,NA,16,TRBV5-1,NA
CASSARTVNTEAFF,TGCGCCAGCAGCGCAAGGACGGTGAACACTGAAGCTTTCTTT,TRBJ1-1,NA,14,TRBV5-1,NA
CASSTSSGGHNEQFF,TGTGCCAGTAGTACTTCTAGCGGGGGCCACAATGAGCAGTTCTTC,TRBJ2-1,NA,15,TRBV19,TRBD2
CASSFVLRDEQYF,TGTGCCAGCAGTTTTGTCTTGCGGGACGAGCAGTACTTC,TRBJ2-7,NA,13,TRBV12-3/TRBV12-4,NA
CASSVVPGSVETQYF,TGTGCCAGCAGCGTAGTTCCGGGGTCGGTGGAGACCCAGTACTTC,TRBJ2-5,NA,15,TRBV9,NA
CASSLVVNRQETQYF,TGCGCCAGCAGCTTGGTTGTCAACAGGCAAGAGACCCAGTACTTC,TRBJ2-5,NA,15,TRBV5-1,NA
CASSLVVGGLDEQYF,TGTGCCAGCAGCTTAGTGGTAGGGGGCTTGGACGAGCAGTACTTC,TRBJ2-7,NA,15,TRBV7-9,TRBD1
CASSSGGNNEKLFF,TGTGCCAGCTCATCTGGGGGTAACAATGAAAAACTGTTTTTT,TRBJ1-4,NA,14,TRBV18,NA
CASSFGGDQPQHF,TGTGCCAGCAGCTTTGGGGGAGATCAGCCCCAGCATTTT,TRBJ1-5,NA,13,TRBV7-9,NA
CATGTGDATEAFF,TGTGCCACCGGGACAGGGGATGCCACTGAAGCTTTCTTT,TRBJ1-1,NA,13,TRBV24-1,TRBD1
CASNKGHSYEQYF,TGCGCCAGCAACAAGGGCCACTCGTACGAGCAGTACTTC,TRBJ2-7,NA,13,TRBV5-1,NA
CASSEARGNQPQHF,TGTGCCAGCAGTGAAGCTAGGGGGAATCAGCCCCAGCATTTT,TRBJ1-5,NA,14,TRBV2,NA
CSVGAGLTEAFF,TGCAGCGTGGGAGCAGGGTTGACTGAAGCTTTCTTT,TRBJ1-1,NA,12,TRBV29-1,NA
CASSQAVTSGGKTYNEQFF,TGTGCCAGCAGCCAAGCTGTGACTAGCGGCGGAAAGACCTACAATGAGCAGTTCTTC,TRBJ2-1,once,19,TRBV3-1/TRBV3-2,TRBD2
CASSEAPGQGAVDHF,TGTGCCAGCAGTGAAGCCCCGGGACAGGGGGCCGTCGATCATTTT,TRBJ1-3,NA,15,TRBV2,TRBD1
CASSITWGQQNTEAFF,TGTGCCAGTAGTATAACATGGGGACAGCAGAACACTGAAGCTTTCTTT,TRBJ1-1,NA,16,TRBV19,TRBD1
CAVQYIDEQYF,TGTGCCGTACAGTACATCGACGAGCAGTACTTC,TRBJ2-7,NA,11,TRBV10-3,NA
CASSPRAGNTEAFF,TGTGCCAGCTCACCTAGGGCAGGAAACACTGAAGCTTTCTTT,TRBJ1-1,NA,14,TRBV18,NA
CASSPGTGESYGYTF,TGTGCCAGCTCACCGGGAACAGGGGAGAGCTATGGCTACACCTTC,TRBJ1-2,NA,15,TRBV18,TRBD1
CASRQTGESNSPLHF,TGCGCCAGCAGACAAACAGGGGAATCGAATTCACCCCTCCACTTT,TRBJ1-6,NA,15,TRBV5-1,TRBD1
CASKRLLRLNTEAFF,TGTGCCAGCAAGCGCCTTTTGCGGCTGAACACTGAAGCTTTCTTT,TRBJ1-1,NA,15,TRBV9,NA
CASSESRTPLREKLFF,TGTGCCAGCAGTGAGTCCAGGACACCCTTGAGGGAAAAACTGTTTTTT,TRBJ1-4,NA,16,TRBV6-1,NA
CASSLVTAYEQYF,TGTGCCAGCAGCTTGGTGACAGCCTACGAGCAGTACTTC,TRBJ2-7,few,13,TRBV5-8,NA
CATSRGSGSGDSPLHF,TGTGCCACCAGCAGGGGATCGGGGAGTGGAGATTCACCCCTCCACTTT,TRBJ1-6,NA,16,TRBV15,NA
CASSDVGQYEQYF,TGTGCCAGCAGTGATGTTGGACAATACGAGCAGTACTTC,TRBJ2-7,NA,13,TRBV2,NA
CASSLQGGDYGYTF,TGTGCCAGCAGCTTACAGGGGGGGGACTATGGCTACACCTTC,TRBJ1-2,NA,14,TRBV5-4,TRBD1
CASSHGGIGNEKLFF,TGTGCCAGCAGCCACGGGGGGATAGGTAATGAAAAACTGTTTTTT,TRBJ1-4,NA,15,TRBV5-6,NA
CASSLVAGARTDTQYF,TGTGCCAGCAGCTTAGTTGCGGGGGCCCGCACAGATACGCAGTATTTT,TRBJ2-3,NA,16,TRBV13,NA
CASSRDSSGNTIYF,TGTGCCAGTAGTAGGGACAGCTCTGGAAACACCATATATTTT,TRBJ1-3,NA,14,TRBV19,TRBD1
CASSYPGQGSADTQYF,TGTGCCAGCAGTTACCCGGGACAGGGGAGCGCAGATACGCAGTATTTT,TRBJ2-3,NA,16,TRBV6-6,TRBD1
CASSRDSYTGELFF,TGTGCCAGCAGCCGGGACAGTTACACCGGGGAGCTGTTTTTT,TRBJ2-2,NA,14,TRBV7-9,TRBD1
CASSPSRSGRGDYNEQFF,TGTGCCAGCAGCCCCTCCCGTTCGGGGCGGGGGGATTACAATGAGCAGTTCTTC,TRBJ2-1,NA,18,TRBV11-3,TRBD2
CASSQVEGQGNQPQHF,TGTGCCAGCAGCCAAGTCGAGGGACAAGGCAATCAGCCCCAGCATTTT,TRBJ1-5,NA,16,TRBV4-2,NA
CASSLFSRGGSPLHF,TGTGCCAGCAGTTTATTTTCCAGGGGGGGTTCACCCCTCCACTTT,TRBJ1-6,NA,15,TRBV27,TRBD1
CASSQENAVSRPALF,TGTGCCAGCAGCCAAGAAAACGCAGTAAGTCGCCCAGCTCTCTTT,TRBJ1-1,NA,15,TRBV4-2,NA
CASGLVLGLYNEQFF,TGTGCTAGTGGTTTGGTATTGGGACTGTACAATGAGCAGTTCTTC,TRBJ2-1,NA,15,TRBV12-5,NA
CASSRTGSWGDEQFF,TGTGCCAGCAGCCGGACAGGGTCATGGGGGGATGAGCAGTTCTTC,TRBJ2-1,NA,15,TRBV7-3,TRBD1
CASSVAVGQGAGGNTIYF,TGTGCCAGCAGCGTAGCTGTAGGGCAGGGGGCTGGAGGAAACACCATATATTTT,TRBJ1-3,NA,18,TRBV9,TRBD1
CASSLEAGWYTEAFF,TGTGCCAGCAGCTTAGAGGCAGGTTGGTATACTGAAGCTTTCTTT,TRBJ1-1,NA,15,TRBV7-2,NA
CASSLEAGMNNIQYF,TGTGCCAGCAGCTTAGAGGCTGGGATGAATAACATTCAGTACTTC,TRBJ2-4,few,15,TRBV7-2,NA
CASSYRQGARSPLHF,TGTGCCAGCAGTTACCGACAGGGGGCGCGGTCACCCCTCCACTTT,TRBJ1-6,NA,15,TRBV6-5,TRBD1
CASCQGEGRLRGYTF,TGTGCCAGCTGCCAGGGGGAGGGTCGCTTGAGGGGCTACACCTTC,TRBJ1-2,NA,15,TRBV6-5,TRBD1